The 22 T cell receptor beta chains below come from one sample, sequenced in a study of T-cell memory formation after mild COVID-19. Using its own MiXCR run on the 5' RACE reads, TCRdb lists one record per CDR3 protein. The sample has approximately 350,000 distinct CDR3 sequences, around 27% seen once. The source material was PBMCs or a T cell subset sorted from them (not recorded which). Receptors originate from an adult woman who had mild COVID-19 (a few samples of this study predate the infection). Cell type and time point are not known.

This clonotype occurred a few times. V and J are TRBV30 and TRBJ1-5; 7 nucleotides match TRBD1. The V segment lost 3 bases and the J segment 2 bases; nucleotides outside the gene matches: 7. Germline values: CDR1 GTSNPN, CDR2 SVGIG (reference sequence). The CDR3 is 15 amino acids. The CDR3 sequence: CAWSKTGAGNQPQHF. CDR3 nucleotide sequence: TGTGCCTGGAGCAAAACAGGGGCGGGCAATCAGCCCCAGCATTTT.

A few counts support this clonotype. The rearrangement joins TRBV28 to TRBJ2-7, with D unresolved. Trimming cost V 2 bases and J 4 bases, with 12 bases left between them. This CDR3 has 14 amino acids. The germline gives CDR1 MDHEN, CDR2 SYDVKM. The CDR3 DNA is TGTGCCAGCAGTTTACCCGGGTATGGGTACGAGCAGTACTTC. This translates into CASSLPGYGYEQYF.

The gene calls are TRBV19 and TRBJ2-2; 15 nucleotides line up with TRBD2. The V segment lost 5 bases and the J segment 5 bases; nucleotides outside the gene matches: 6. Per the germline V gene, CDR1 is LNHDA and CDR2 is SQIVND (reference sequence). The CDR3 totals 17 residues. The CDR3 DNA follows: TGTGCCAGTAGTCGGACTAGCGGGAGGGCAGCTACCGGGGAGCTGTTTTTT. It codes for CASSRTSGRAATGELFF.

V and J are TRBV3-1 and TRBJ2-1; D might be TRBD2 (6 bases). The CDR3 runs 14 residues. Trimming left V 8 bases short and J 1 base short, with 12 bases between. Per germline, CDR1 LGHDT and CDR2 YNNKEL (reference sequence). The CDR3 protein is CASVASGSYNEQFF. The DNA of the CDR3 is TGTGCCAGCGTGGCCAGCGGGTCCTACAATGAGCAGTTCTTC.

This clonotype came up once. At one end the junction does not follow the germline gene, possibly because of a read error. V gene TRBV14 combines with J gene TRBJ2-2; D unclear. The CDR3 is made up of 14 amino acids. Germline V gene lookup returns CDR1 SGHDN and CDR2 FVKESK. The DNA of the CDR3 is TGTGCCAGCATCCAAGTTTCCGTGACCGTGGAGCTGTTTTTT. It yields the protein CASIQVSVTVELFF.

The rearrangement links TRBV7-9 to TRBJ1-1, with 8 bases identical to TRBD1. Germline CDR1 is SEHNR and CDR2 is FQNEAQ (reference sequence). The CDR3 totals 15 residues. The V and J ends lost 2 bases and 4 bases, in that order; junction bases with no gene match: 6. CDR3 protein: CASSLHRGIVTEAFF. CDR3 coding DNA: TGTGCCAGCAGCTTACACAGGGGGATCGTCACTGAAGCTTTCTTT.

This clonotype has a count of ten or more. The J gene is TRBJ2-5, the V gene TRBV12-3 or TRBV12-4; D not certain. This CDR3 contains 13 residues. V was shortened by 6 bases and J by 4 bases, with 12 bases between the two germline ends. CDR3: CASSSLERETQYF. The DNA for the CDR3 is TGTGCCAGCAGCTCGCTAGAACGAGAGACCCAGTACTTC.

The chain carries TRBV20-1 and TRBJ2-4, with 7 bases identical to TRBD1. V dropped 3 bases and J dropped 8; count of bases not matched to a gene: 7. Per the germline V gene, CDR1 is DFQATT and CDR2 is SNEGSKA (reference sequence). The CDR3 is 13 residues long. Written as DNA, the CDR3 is TGCAGTGCTAGGGAGAGACAGGGAGACATTCAGTACTTC. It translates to CSARERQGDIQYF.

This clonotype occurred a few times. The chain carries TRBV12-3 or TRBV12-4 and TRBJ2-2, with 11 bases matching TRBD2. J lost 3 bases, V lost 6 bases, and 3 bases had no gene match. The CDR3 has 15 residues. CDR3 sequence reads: CASRYSGRDTGELFF. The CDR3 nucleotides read TGTGCCAGCAGATATAGCGGGAGGGACACCGGGGAGCTGTTTTTT.

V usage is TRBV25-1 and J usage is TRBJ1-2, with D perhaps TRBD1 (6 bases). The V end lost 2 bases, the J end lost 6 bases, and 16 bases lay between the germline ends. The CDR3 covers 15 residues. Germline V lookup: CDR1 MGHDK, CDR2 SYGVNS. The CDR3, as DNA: TGTGCCAGCAGTGAAGTAAGCAGGGGTTACGATGGCTACACCTTC. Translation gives CASSEVSRGYDGYTF.

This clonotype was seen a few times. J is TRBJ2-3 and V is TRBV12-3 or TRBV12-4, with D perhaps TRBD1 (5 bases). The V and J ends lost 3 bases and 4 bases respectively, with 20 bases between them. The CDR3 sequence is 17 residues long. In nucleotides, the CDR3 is TGTGCCAGCAGTTTCCATCATCAGACAGTCGGCGCAGATACGCAGTATTTT. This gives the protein CASSFHHQTVGADTQYF.

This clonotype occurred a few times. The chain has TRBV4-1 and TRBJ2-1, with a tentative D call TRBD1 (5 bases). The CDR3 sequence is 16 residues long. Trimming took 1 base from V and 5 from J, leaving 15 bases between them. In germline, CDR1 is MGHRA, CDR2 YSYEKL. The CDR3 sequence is CASSQGAGQIDNEQFF. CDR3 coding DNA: TGCGCCAGCAGCCAAGGTGCAGGGCAGATAGACAATGAGCAGTTCTTC.

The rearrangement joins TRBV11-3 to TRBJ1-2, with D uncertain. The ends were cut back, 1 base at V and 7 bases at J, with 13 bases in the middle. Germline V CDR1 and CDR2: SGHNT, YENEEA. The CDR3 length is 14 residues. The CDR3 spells CASSLGETAAGYTF. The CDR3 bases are TGTGCCAGCAGCTTAGGCGAAACGGCGGCTGGCTACACCTTC.

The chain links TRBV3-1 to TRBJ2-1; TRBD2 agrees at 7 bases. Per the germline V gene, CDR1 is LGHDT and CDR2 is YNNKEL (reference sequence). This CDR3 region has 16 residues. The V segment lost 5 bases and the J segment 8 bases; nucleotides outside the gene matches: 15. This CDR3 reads CASSSPERGPRDEQFF. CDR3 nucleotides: TGTGCCAGCAGCTCACCTGAGCGGGGCCCGAGGGATGAGCAGTTCTTC.

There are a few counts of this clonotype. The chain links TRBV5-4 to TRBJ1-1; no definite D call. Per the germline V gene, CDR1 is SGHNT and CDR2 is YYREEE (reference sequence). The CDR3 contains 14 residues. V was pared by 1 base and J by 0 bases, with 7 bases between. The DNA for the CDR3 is TGTGCCAGCAGCTTGCTCCAGGTGAACACTGAAGCTTTCTTT. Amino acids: CASSLLQVNTEAFF.

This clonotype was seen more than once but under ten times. CDR3 DNA sequence: TGCGCCAGCAGCTTCACTAGCGGGGGGGCCTCAGATACGCAGTATTTT. Translating it yields CASSFTSGGASDTQYF. The chain combines TRBV5-1 with TRBJ2-3; 13 bases line up with TRBD2. This CDR3 is built from 16 residues. Looked up from germline, CDR1 is SGHRS and CDR2 is YFSETQ. J gave up 4 bases and V 2 bases, and 4 bases lay outside the gene matches.

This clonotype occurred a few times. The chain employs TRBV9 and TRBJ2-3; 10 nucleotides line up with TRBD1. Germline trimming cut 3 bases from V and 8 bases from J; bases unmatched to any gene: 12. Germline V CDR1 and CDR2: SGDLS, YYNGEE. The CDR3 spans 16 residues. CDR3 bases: TGTGCCAGCAGCGGCGAGACAGGGGGCTCTAGGGGTACGCAGTATTTT. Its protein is CASSGETGGSRGTQYF.

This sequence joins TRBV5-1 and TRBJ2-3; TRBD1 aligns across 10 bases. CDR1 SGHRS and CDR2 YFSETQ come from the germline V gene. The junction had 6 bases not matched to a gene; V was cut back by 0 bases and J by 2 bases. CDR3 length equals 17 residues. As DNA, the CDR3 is TGCGCCAGCAGCTTGGACGGGACAGGGGCGAACACAGATACGCAGTATTTT. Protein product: CASSLDGTGANTDTQYF.

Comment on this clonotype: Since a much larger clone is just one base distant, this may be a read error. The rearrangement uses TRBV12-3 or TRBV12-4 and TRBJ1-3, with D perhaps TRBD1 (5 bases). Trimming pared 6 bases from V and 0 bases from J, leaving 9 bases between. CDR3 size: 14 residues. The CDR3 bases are TGTGCCAGCAGATTGGGGGGCTCTGGAAACACCATATATTTT. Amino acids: CASRLGGSGNTIYF.

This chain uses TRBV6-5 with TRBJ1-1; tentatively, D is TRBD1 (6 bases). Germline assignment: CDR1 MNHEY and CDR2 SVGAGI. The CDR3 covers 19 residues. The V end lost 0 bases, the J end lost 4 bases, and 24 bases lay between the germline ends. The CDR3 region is CASSYSTLGGLWGSTEAFF. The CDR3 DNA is TGTGCCAGCAGTTACTCGACGTTAGGGGGTCTATGGGGGTCCACTGAAGCTTTCTTT.

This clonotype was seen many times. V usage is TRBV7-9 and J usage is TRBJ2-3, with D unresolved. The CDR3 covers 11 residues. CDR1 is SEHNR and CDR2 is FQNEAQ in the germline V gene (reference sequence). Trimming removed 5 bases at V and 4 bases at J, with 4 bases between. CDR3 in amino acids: CASSAADTQYF. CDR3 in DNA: TGTGCCAGCAGCGCGGCAGATACGCAGTATTTT.

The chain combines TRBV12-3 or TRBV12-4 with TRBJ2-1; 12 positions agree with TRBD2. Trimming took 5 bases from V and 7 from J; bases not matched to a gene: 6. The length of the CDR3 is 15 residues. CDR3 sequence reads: CASSILAGGPNEQFF. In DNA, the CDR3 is TGTGCCAGCAGTATTCTAGCGGGAGGGCCTAATGAGCAGTTCTTC.